This is a list of T cell receptor beta chains from one sample in a study of T cells after yellow fever vaccination. TCRdb reanalysed the 5' RACE reads using MiXCR and keeps one entry per CDR3 protein. The sample contains about 580,000 distinct CDR3 sequences, about a sixth of which appear only once. The source material was PBMCs, sampled around 5 days after the first yellow fever vaccination. The receptors stem from a man aged 18-30 years who received the YFV17D yellow fever vaccine. CDR3s include the opening cysteine and the closing phenylalanine or tryptophan. D genes are given only for firm matches. A row's size may be missing; if present it is once, few, many or a size class.

clone size: .; J gene: TRBJ1-1; V gene: TRBV3-1; D gene: TRBD1; CDR3 DNA: TGTGCCAGCAGCCCCCCCGTAGTGACAGGGATTGCTGAAGCTTTCTTT; CDR3 protein: CASSPPVVTGIAEAFF
clone size: .; J gene: TRBJ2-7; V gene: TRBV6-1; D gene: .; CDR3 DNA: TGTGCCAGCAGTGAAGGAGGTGACGAGCAGTACTTC; CDR3 protein: CASSEGGDEQYF
clone size: .; J gene: TRBJ1-6; V gene: TRBV25-1; D gene: .; CDR3 DNA: TGTGCCAGCACAGGGGAATCCTATAATTCACCCCTCCACTTT; CDR3 protein: CASTGESYNSPLHF
clone size: .; J gene: TRBJ2-5; V gene: TRBV30; D gene: .; CDR3 DNA: TGTGCCTGGACTAGCGTCAAAGAGACCCAGTACTTC; CDR3 protein: CAWTSVKETQYF
clone size: few; J gene: TRBJ1-6; V gene: TRBV25-1; D gene: .; CDR3 DNA: TGTGCCAGCAGCCTTATAGCTTCACCCCTCCACTTT; CDR3 protein: CASSLIASPLHF
clone size: .; J gene: TRBJ1-5; V gene: TRBV4-1; D gene: TRBD1; CDR3 DNA: TGCGCCAGCAGCCAAGCGGACCCAGCTACAGGGGGATGGAGGCCCCAGCATTTT; CDR3 protein: CASSQADPATGGWRPQHF
clone size: .; J gene: TRBJ1-1; V gene: TRBV6-1; D gene: .; CDR3 DNA: TGTGCCAGCAGCATCGACAGGCGGAACACTGAAGCTTTCTTT; CDR3 protein: CASSIDRRNTEAFF
clone size: few; J gene: TRBJ2-2; V gene: TRBV12-3/TRBV12-4; D gene: .; CDR3 DNA: TGTGCCAGCAGTAAACACGCCGGTGTCTCCGGGGAGCTGTTTTTT; CDR3 protein: CASSKHAGVSGELFF
clone size: few; J gene: TRBJ1-2; V gene: TRBV5-6; D gene: TRBD1; CDR3 DNA: TGTGCCAGCAGCTTGTGGGACAGGGGTTATAACTATGGCTACACCTTC; CDR3 protein: CASSLWDRGYNYGYTF
clone size: .; J gene: TRBJ2-2; V gene: TRBV12-3/TRBV12-4; D gene: TRBD1; CDR3 DNA: TGTGCCAGCAGATTGGACAGGGGGGGTAACGGGGAGCTGTTTTTT; CDR3 protein: CASRLDRGGNGELFF
clone size: .; J gene: TRBJ2-7; V gene: TRBV19; D gene: .; CDR3 DNA: TGTGCCAGTAGTGCCCCGGCTTTGGAGCAGTACTTC; CDR3 protein: CASSAPALEQYF
clone size: many; J gene: TRBJ2-3; V gene: TRBV7-2; D gene: TRBD2; CDR3 DNA: TGTGCCAGCAGCTTAGCGCGATGGGGGGGTTCCACAGATACGCAGTATTTT; CDR3 protein: CASSLARWGGSTDTQYF
clone size: few; J gene: TRBJ1-6; V gene: TRBV6-1; D gene: .; CDR3 DNA: TGTGCCAGCAGAGTCCGAAATAATTCACCCCTCCACTTT; CDR3 protein: CASRVRNNSPLHF
clone size: .; J gene: TRBJ1-1; V gene: TRBV6-2/TRBV6-3; D gene: .; CDR3 DNA: TGTGCCAGCAACCCGACAGGCTCGAACACTGAAGCTTTCTTT; CDR3 protein: CASNPTGSNTEAFF
clone size: .; J gene: TRBJ1-2; V gene: TRBV9; D gene: .; CDR3 DNA: TGTGCCAGCAGCGTAGACGACAGGAACTATGGCTACACCTTC; CDR3 protein: CASSVDDRNYGYTF
clone size: .; J gene: TRBJ2-1; V gene: TRBV5-1; D gene: .; CDR3 DNA: TGCGCCAGCAGCCTCGAATCCGGGCAAAACAATGAGCAGTTCTTC; CDR3 protein: CASSLESGQNNEQFF
clone size: few; J gene: TRBJ1-2; V gene: TRBV6-5; D gene: TRBD1; CDR3 DNA: TGTGCCAGCAGTTACGGGACAGGGCATAACTATGGCTACACCTTC; CDR3 protein: CASSYGTGHNYGYTF
clone size: .; J gene: TRBJ2-3; V gene: TRBV20-1; D gene: .; CDR3 DNA: TGCAGTGATCAACGGGGGGCGGGAGATACGCAGTATTTT; CDR3 protein: CSDQRGAGDTQYF
clone size: .; J gene: TRBJ1-6; V gene: TRBV30; D gene: .; CDR3 DNA: TGTGCCTGGAACGTAAGGGATAATTCACCCCTCCACTTT; CDR3 protein: CAWNVRDNSPLHF
clone size: few; J gene: TRBJ1-1; V gene: TRBV20-1; D gene: TRBD1; CDR3 DNA: TGCAGTGCTTTGGACAGGGGCGCTTTCTTT; CDR3 protein: CSALDRGAFF
clone size: .; J gene: TRBJ2-1; V gene: TRBV7-2; D gene: .; CDR3 DNA: TGTGCCAGCACCACAGGCAGTGTGAAAGAGCAGTTCTTC; CDR3 protein: CASTTGSVKEQFF
clone size: few; J gene: TRBJ2-5; V gene: TRBV7-8; D gene: .; CDR3 DNA: TGTGCCAGCACCCCCAGCTCCCAAGAGACCCAGTACTTC; CDR3 protein: CASTPSSQETQYF
clone size: .; J gene: TRBJ2-1; V gene: TRBV7-2; D gene: .; CDR3 DNA: TGTGCCAGCAGCCCCTGGGACCGAAGGTCCTACAATGAGCAGTTCTTC; CDR3 protein: CASSPWDRRSYNEQFF
clone size: few; J gene: TRBJ2-4; V gene: TRBV6-2/TRBV6-3; D gene: .; CDR3 DNA: TGTGCCAGCAGTTACTCCCGACAGGCCTACCAGGACATTCAGTACTTC; CDR3 protein: CASSYSRQAYQDIQYF
clone size: few; J gene: TRBJ1-1; V gene: TRBV20-1; D gene: .; CDR3 DNA: TGCAGTGCCACCCCTCGAAGGCTATTGAACACTGAAGCTTTCTTT; CDR3 protein: CSATPRRLLNTEAFF
clone size: .; J gene: TRBJ2-3; V gene: TRBV4-1; D gene: TRBD2; CDR3 DNA: TGCGCCAGCAGCCAAGATCAACCTTTTGGGACTAGCGGGGCCCTGAGGGATACGCAGTATTTT; CDR3 protein: CASSQDQPFGTSGALRDTQYF
clone size: few; J gene: TRBJ2-1; V gene: TRBV7-9; D gene: TRBD1; CDR3 DNA: TGTGCCAGCAGCTTAGGGTCAGGGGTAGGGGGCCCCTACAATGAGCAGTTCTTC; CDR3 protein: CASSLGSGVGGPYNEQFF
clone size: few; J gene: TRBJ2-3; V gene: TRBV12-3/TRBV12-4; D gene: TRBD2; CDR3 DNA: TGTGCCAGCAGTTTCTTACTAGCGGGGGTGACAGATACGCAGTATTTT; CDR3 protein: CASSFLLAGVTDTQYF
clone size: .; J gene: TRBJ2-1; V gene: TRBV5-1; D gene: .; CDR3 DNA: TGCGCCAGCAGCTGGAGGGGGGGCGCGCACAATGAGCAGTTCTTC; CDR3 protein: CASSWRGGAHNEQFF
clone size: few; J gene: TRBJ2-3; V gene: TRBV6-1; D gene: TRBD1; CDR3 DNA: TGTGCCAGCAGTACCCGGACAGGGGGCATCGCAGATACGCAGTATTTT; CDR3 protein: CASSTRTGGIADTQYF
clone size: few; J gene: TRBJ2-1; V gene: TRBV20-1; D gene: TRBD1; CDR3 DNA: TGCAGTGCCACCCGACAGGGGGTGTACAATGAGCAGTTCTTC; CDR3 protein: CSATRQGVYNEQFF
clone size: few; J gene: TRBJ2-5; V gene: TRBV7-3; D gene: .; CDR3 DNA: TGTGCCAGCAGCCCAGGGCTCCCGGGCCAAGAGACCCAGTACTTC; CDR3 protein: CASSPGLPGQETQYF
clone size: few; J gene: TRBJ2-5; V gene: TRBV18; D gene: .; CDR3 DNA: TGTGCCAGCTCACCACCTAGCGAAGAGACCCAGTACTTC; CDR3 protein: CASSPPSEETQYF
clone size: few; J gene: TRBJ1-1; V gene: TRBV28; D gene: TRBD1; CDR3 DNA: TGTGCCAGCAGTAGGACAGGCAAGAACACTGAAGCTTTCTTT; CDR3 protein: CASSRTGKNTEAFF
clone size: few; J gene: TRBJ2-3; V gene: TRBV11-2; D gene: TRBD2; CDR3 DNA: TGTGCCAGCAGCTCACGGCTAGCGGGGCCGTACCGCACAGATACGCAGTATTTT; CDR3 protein: CASSSRLAGPYRTDTQYF
clone size: few; J gene: TRBJ2-3; V gene: TRBV20-1; D gene: TRBD2; CDR3 DNA: TGCAGTGCGTCAGTGGGCGGGGGGGCGAAAGATACGCAGTATTTT; CDR3 protein: CSASVGGGAKDTQYF
clone size: few; J gene: TRBJ2-7; V gene: TRBV4-2; D gene: .; CDR3 DNA: TGTGCCAGCAGCCTAGATCGTAGCGAGCAGTACTTC; CDR3 protein: CASSLDRSEQYF
clone size: few; J gene: TRBJ1-1; V gene: TRBV10-2; D gene: .; CDR3 DNA: TGCGCCAGCAGTGAATGGGTGGGCACTGAAGCTTTCTTT; CDR3 protein: CASSEWVGTEAFF
clone size: .; J gene: TRBJ1-6; V gene: TRBV3-1; D gene: .; CDR3 DNA: TGTGCCAGCAGCCAAGGACGGAGCCAGGGAGGGTCACCCCTCCACTTT; CDR3 protein: CASSQGRSQGGSPLHF
clone size: .; J gene: TRBJ2-7; V gene: TRBV11-2; D gene: .; CDR3 DNA: TGTGCCAGCAGCTGGGGGAAGGGGCCTCAGGGGACCTACGAGCAGTACTTC; CDR3 protein: CASSWGKGPQGTYEQYF
clone size: .; J gene: TRBJ2-1; V gene: TRBV24-1; D gene: .; CDR3 DNA: TGTGCCACCAGTGATTTGGCCGAATATGGAGGCGGCGAGCAGTTCTTC; CDR3 protein: CATSDLAEYGGGEQFF